This T cell receptor beta chain is drawn from a study of shared clonotypes between healthy human individuals. Replicate PCRs for unsorted PBMC used approximately 300 ng DNA (about 30,000 T cell genomes). Source study methods: In the immunoSEQ data, sequences were junction-only and lacked quality scores, so filtering differed. Clones were read by immunoSEQ multiplex PCR, and TCRdb kept only the in-frame ones, dropping some. That table supplies the V and J calls and clone size; D and trimming were determined from the DNA. The sample carries hundreds of thousands of clones, over 60% recorded once. Every contributor of samples was a Caucasian grown-up residing in Nashville, Tennessee. Samples left unsorted employed around 90 million PBMCs for genomic DNA. The V end was cut by 8 bases, the J end by 2 bases, with 9 bases between. Germline V gives CDR1 MNHEY, CDR2 SVGAGI. The CDR3 runs 12 residues.

Sample: PBMCs. The V call is TRBV6-5, the J call TRBJ2-5, with D maybe TRBD1 (6 bases). The sequence derives from a woman aged 40 to 50 in good health. Some clones in this sample may be carry-over from other donors' samples. Written as DNA, the CDR3 is TGTGCCAGCCGCAGGGGTCAAGAGACCCAGTACTTC. Its protein is CASRRGQETQYF.